This TCR beta chain appears in the sequencing data of a study of brain metastases from non-small cell lung cancer. This table comes from immunoSEQ multiplex PCR, and its TCRdb copy is limited to in-frame clones, with some not included. The table records about 15,000 clones, around 81% of them present only once. The length of the CDR3 is 16 residues. The germline V and J ends were trimmed by 4 bases and 3 bases, with 18 bases remaining between them. Germline V gives CDR1 SGHVS, CDR2 FQNEAQ. This clone showed up just a few times. The sequencing input was primary lung tumor tissue. This clonotype was sampled from a donor aged 40 or older with non-small cell lung cancer. This sequence joins TRBV7-8 and TRBJ2-5; perhaps D is TRBD1 or TRBD2 (6 bases each). The CDR3 spells CASSSLEGGAEETQYF. DNA of the CDR3: TGTGCCAGCAGCTCCCTCGAGGGGGGCGCGGAAGAGACCCAGTACTTC.